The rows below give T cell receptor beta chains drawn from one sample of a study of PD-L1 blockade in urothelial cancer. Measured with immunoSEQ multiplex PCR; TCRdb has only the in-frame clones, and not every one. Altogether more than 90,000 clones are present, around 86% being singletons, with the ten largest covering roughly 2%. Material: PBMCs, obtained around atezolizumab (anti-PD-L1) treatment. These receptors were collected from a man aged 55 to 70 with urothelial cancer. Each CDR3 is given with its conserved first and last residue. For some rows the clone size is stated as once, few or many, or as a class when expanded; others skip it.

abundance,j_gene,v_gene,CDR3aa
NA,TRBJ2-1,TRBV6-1,CASLSSRISYNEQFF
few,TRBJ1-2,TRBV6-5,CASKQGLGYGYTF
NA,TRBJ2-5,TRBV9,CASSLGLLSTQYF
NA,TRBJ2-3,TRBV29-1,CSVQGTRTDTQYF
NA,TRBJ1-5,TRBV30,CAWSTGGASQPQHF
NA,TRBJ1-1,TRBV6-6,CASSYRQGATEAFF
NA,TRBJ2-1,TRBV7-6,CASSLERASVHNEQFF
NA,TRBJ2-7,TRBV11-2,CASSFWDRALYEQYF
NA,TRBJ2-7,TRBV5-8,CASSLDWTSGHRAYEQYF
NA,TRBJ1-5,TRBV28,CASRDGGDQPQHF
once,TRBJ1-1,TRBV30,CAWSLLQMNTEAFF
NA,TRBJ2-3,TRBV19,CASSIQQGKADTQYF
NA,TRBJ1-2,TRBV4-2,CASRQANYGYTF
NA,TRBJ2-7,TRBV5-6,CASSLGTGQSPYEQYF
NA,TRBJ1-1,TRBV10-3,CAISEGTRGPNTEAFF
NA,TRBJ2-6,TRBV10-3,CAISGGGQISGANVLTF
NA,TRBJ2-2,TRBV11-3,CASNPGGPGELFF
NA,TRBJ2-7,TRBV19,CASSIYPRDSSNEQYF
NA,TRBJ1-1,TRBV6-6,CASSYGQTKAFF
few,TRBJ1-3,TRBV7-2,CASSPRETGSGNTIYF
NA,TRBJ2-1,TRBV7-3,CASSPSPQIAGYVNEQFF
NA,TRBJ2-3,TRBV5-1,CASRGLAGTDTQYF
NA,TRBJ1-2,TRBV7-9,CASSSGPGGNYGYTF
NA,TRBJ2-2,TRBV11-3,CASSLGGTGELFF
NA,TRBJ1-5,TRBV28,CASSPGLSNQPQHF
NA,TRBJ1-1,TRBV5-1,CASSLGGGNTEAFF
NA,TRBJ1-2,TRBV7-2,CASSRRTGERFDYTF
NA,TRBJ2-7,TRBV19,CASSIAMAGGFYEQYF
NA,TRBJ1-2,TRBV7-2,CASSLGQGAFGYTF
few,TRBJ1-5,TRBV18,CASSPTWDSDQPQHF
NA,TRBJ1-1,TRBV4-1,CASRGGAGEAFF
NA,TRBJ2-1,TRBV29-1,CSVEPLEGGGQPRPYNEQFF
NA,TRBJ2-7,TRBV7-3,CASSSTGGEAYEQYF
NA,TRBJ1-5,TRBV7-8,CASSLGTGGRNQPQHF
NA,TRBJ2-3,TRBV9,CASSAEGLAGGDTQYF
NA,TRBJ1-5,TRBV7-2,CASSLKGANQPQHF
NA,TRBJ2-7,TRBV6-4,CASIASEQYF
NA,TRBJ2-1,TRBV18,CASSLNRIFSSYNEQFF
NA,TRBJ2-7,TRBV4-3,CASSQDRGLATEQYF
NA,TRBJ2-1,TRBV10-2,CASQPGLGYNEQFF
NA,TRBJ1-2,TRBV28,CASSSPGQSPGTYGYTF
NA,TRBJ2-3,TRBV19,CATGAGGQTDTQYF
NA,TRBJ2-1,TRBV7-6,CASSPIGTNDEQFF
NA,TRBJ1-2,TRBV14,CASSQDLNYGYTF
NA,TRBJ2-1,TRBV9,CASSVGLLMDEQFF
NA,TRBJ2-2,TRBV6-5,CATRTSNTGELFF
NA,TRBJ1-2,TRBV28,CASSLPMTGSGYTF